The 8 T cell receptor beta chains given below trace back to one sample, sequenced in a study of blood T cell repertoires in COVID-19. Measured with immunoSEQ multiplex PCR; TCRdb has only the in-frame clones, and not every one. The sample lists tens of thousands of clones; approximately 78% were seen once. What was sequenced was peripheral blood. These receptors were obtained from a human donor with acute or convalescent COVID-19. The donor label of this sample is uncertain.

The chain links TRBV19 to TRBJ2-2; 11 bases line up with TRBD2. Trimming cost V 9 bases and J 3 bases; bases outside gene matches: 6. The germline V gene has CDR1 LNHDA and CDR2 SQIVND (reference sequence). This CDR3 has 15 amino acids. The CDR3 DNA reads TGTGCCAGCAGTTCTAGCGGGGGGTACACCGGGGAGCTGTTTTTT. Translating it yields CASSSSGGYTGELFF.

V is TRBV10-1 and J is TRBJ2-1, with a tentative D call TRBD2 (7 bases). Germline V gene sequence: CDR1 WNHNN, CDR2 SYGVQD (reference sequence). The V end lost 5 bases, the J end lost 6 bases, and 8 bases lay between the germline ends. The CDR3 runs to 12 residues. The CDR3 protein is CASSRGGNEQFF. For the CDR3, the DNA is TGCGCCAGCAGTAGGGGGGGCAATGAGCAGTTCTTC.

The chain joins TRBV7-2 to TRBJ2-7, with 13 nucleotides matching TRBD2. J was trimmed by 4 bases and V by 0 bases; bases with no gene match: 0. This CDR3 is 15 amino acids long. The germline V gene encodes CDR1 SGHTA and CDR2 FQGNSA. The CDR3 loop reads CASSLALAGGYEQYF. In nucleotides, the CDR3 is TGTGCCAGCAGCTTAGCACTAGCGGGAGGGTACGAGCAGTACTTC.

This clone came up a few times. The chain employs TRBV5-5 and TRBJ1-4; D is possibly TRBD1 (5 bases). V lost 4 bases to trimming and J lost 3 bases, with 13 bases between them. The CDR3 covers 15 residues. Germline-derived CDR1 and CDR2 are SGHKS and YYEKEE (reference sequence). CDR3: CASSTTGGANEKLFF. The CDR3 DNA follows: TGTGCCAGCAGCACCACGGGGGGGGCTAATGAAAAACTGTTTTTT.

The chain joins TRBV28 to TRBJ1-2, with 8 bases aligning to TRBD1. V shed 3 bases, J shed 2 bases, and the junction held 8 bases outside the gene matches. The CDR3 covers 16 residues. Germline CDR1 and CDR2: MDHEN and SYDVKM. The CDR3 protein is CASSLYSAGGNYGYTF. CDR3 sequence (DNA): TGTGCCAGCAGTTTGTATTCGGCAGGGGGCAACTATGGCTACACCTTC.

The rearrangement links TRBV9 to TRBJ2-4, with 10 nucleotides matching TRBD2. The CDR3 spans 15 residues. Germline V gene sequence: CDR1 SGDLS, CDR2 YYNGEE. V lost 4 bases to trimming and J lost 14 bases; unmatched junction nucleotides: 15. The CDR3 spells CASSPTTGTSESKYF. The CDR3 DNA reads TGTGCCAGCAGCCCGACAACCGGGACTAGCGAATCGAAGTACTTC.

CDR3 coding DNA: TGTGCCAGCAGCGGAACAGGGGGAGTGGACTATGGCTACACCTTC. Its protein is CASSGTGGVDYGYTF. The chain recombines TRBV9 with TRBJ1-2; 8 bases align to TRBD1. V shed 3 bases, J shed 3 bases, and the junction held 7 bases outside the gene matches. The CDR3 contains 15 residues. Germline V lookup: CDR1 SGDLS, CDR2 YYNGEE.

The rearrangement joins TRBV4-1 to TRBJ1-6; TRBD1 agrees at 8 bases. The germline gives CDR1 MGHRA, CDR2 YSYEKL. The CDR3 covers 18 residues. The V segment lost 0 bases and the J segment 1 base; nucleotides outside the gene matches: 5. For the CDR3, the DNA is TGCGCCAGCAGCCAAGAGGGGAACAGGGGGTCCTATAATTCACCCCTCCACTTT. It specifies CASSQEGNRGSYNSPLHF.